This TCR beta chain was obtained from a study of CD8+CD57+ T cells in acquired aplastic anemia. Worth noting for this clonotype: A single base separates this from a much larger clone, so it may be a read error.

The germline gives CDR1 MNHEY, CDR2 SVGAGI. This CDR3 contains 14 residues. Both TCR beta VDJ combination and CDR3 sequence profiling were carried out. Genomic DNA was the template for this profiling. Each CDR3 protein gets one entry after TCRdb re-called the reads with MiXCR. This table holds roughly 80,000 distinct CDR3 sequences, under 50% found once. The source is a human donor in good health, serving as a control. V gene TRBV6-5 combines with J gene TRBJ2-7; D not resolved. Input material: sorted CD4+, CD8+, or CD8+CD57+ T cells (not recorded which) from PBMCs. The CDR3: CASGYSSPGYEQYF. Here the CDR3 DNA reads TGTGCCAGCGGTTACTCTTCGCCCGGGTACGAGCAGTACTTC.